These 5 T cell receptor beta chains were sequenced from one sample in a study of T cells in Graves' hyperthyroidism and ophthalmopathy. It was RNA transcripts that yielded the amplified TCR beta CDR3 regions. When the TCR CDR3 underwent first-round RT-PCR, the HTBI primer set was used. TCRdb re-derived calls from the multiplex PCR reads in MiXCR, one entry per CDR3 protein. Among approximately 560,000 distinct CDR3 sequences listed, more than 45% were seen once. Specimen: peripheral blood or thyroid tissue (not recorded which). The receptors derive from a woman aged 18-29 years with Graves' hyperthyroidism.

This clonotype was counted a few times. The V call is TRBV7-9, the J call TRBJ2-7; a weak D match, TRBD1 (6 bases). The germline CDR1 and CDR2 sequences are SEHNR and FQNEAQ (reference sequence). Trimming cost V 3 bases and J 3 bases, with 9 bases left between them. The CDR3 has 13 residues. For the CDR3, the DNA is TGTGCCAGCAGCTTTCAACAGGGCTACGAGCAGTACTTC. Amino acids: CASSFQQGYEQYF.

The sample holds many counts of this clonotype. In DNA form, the CDR3 reads TGCGCCAGCAGCCACGCACTAGCGGCCATGGAAAACGAGCAGTACTTC. This translates into CASSHALAAMENEQYF. The chain combines TRBV4-3 with TRBJ2-7; 8 bases fit TRBD2. Germline CDR1 and CDR2: LGHNA and YSLEER. The CDR3 consists of 16 residues. Germline trimming cut 3 bases from V and 5 bases from J; bases unmatched to any gene: 12.

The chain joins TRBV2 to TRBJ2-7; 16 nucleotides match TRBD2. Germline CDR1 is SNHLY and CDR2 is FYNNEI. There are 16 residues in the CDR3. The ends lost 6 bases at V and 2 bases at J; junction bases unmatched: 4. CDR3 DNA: TGTGCCAGCAGGTACGGGACTAGCGGGAGGGCCTACGAGCAGTACTTC. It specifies CASRYGTSGRAYEQYF.

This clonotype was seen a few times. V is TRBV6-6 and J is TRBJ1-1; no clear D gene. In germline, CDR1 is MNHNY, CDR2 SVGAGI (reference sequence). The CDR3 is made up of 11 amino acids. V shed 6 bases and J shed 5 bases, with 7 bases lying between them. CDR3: CASRLETEAFF. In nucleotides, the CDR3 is TGTGCCAGCAGATTAGAGACTGAAGCTTTCTTT.

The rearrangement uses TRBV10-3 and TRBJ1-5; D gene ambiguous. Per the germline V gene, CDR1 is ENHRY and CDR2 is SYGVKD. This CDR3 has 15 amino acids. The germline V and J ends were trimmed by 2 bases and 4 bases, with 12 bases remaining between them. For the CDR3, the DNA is TGTGCCATCAGTGAGGGCAGCTCCATTAATCAGCCCCAGCATTTT. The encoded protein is CAISEGSSINQPQHF.